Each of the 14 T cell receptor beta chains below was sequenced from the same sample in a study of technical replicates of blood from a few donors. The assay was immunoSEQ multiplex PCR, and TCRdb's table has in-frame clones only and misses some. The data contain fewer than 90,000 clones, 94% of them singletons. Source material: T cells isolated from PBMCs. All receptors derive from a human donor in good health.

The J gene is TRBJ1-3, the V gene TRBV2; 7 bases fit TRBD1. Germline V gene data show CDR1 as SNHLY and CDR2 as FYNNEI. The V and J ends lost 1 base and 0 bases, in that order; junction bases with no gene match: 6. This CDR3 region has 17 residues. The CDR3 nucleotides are TGTGCCAGCAGTGAAGGAAGGGGGCGTACCTCTGGAAACACCATATATTTT. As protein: CASSEGRGRTSGNTIYF.

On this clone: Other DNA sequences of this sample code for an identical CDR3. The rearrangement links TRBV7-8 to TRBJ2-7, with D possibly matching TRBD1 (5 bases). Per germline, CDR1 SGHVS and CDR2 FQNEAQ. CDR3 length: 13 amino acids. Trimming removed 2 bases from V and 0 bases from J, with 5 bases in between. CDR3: CASSLRGSYEQYF. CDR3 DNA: TGTGCCAGCAGCTTAAGGGGCTCCTACGAGCAGTACTTC.

The CDR3 sequence is CASSGGREFPYNEQFF. CDR3 bases: TGTGCCAGCAGTGGAGGTCGGGAGTTCCCCTACAATGAGCAGTTCTTC. The gene calls are TRBV28 and TRBJ2-1; D is possibly TRBD2 (6 bases). There are 16 residues in the CDR3. Per the germline V gene, CDR1 is MDHEN and CDR2 is SYDVKM. V was cut by 5 bases and J by 2 bases, with 16 bases left in between.

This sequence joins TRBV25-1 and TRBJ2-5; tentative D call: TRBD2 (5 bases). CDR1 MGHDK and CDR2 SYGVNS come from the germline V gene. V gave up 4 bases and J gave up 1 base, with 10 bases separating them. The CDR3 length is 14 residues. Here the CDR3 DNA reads TGTGCCAGCAGTGCCTCGGGAAGCCAAGAGACCCAGTACTTC. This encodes CASSASGSQETQYF.

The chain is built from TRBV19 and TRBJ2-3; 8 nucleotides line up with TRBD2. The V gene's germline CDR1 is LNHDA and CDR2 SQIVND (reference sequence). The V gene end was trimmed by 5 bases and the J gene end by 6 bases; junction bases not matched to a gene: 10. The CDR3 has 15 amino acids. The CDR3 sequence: CASSAGGSVFDTQYF. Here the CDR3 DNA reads TGTGCCAGTAGTGCGGGAGGTAGCGTCTTCGATACGCAGTATTTT.

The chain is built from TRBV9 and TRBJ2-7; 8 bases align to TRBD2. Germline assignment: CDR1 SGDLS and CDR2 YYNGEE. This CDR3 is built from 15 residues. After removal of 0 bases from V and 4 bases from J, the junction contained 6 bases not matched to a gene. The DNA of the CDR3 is TGTGCCAGCAGCGTAGGATATAGCGGGGCTTACGAGCAGTACTTC. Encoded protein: CASSVGYSGAYEQYF.

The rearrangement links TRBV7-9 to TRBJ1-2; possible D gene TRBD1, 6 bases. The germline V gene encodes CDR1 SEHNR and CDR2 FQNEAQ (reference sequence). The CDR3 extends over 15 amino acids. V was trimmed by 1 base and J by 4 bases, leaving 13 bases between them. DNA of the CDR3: TGTGCCAGCAGCTTAGAGACAGGCGTAGGCTATGGCTACACCTTC. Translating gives CASSLETGVGYGYTF.

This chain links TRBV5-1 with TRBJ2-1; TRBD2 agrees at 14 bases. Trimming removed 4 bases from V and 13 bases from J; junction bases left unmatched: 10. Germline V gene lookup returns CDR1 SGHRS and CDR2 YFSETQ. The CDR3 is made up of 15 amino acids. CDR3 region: CASSPSGLAGGEQFF. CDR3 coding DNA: TGCGCCAGCAGCCCTAGCGGACTAGCGGGAGGAGAACAGTTCTTC. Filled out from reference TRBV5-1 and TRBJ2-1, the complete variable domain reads KAGVTQTPRYLIKTRGQQVTLSCSPISGHRSVSWYQQTPGQGLQFLFEYFSETQRNKGNFPGRFSGRQFSNSRSEMNVSTLELGDSALYLCASSPSGLAGGEQFFGPGTRLTVL.

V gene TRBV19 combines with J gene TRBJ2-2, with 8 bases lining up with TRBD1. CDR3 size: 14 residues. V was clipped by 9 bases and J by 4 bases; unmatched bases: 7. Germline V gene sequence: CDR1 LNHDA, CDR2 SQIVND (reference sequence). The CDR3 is CASNGQGTTGELFF. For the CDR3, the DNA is TGTGCCAGCAACGGACAGGGTACCACCGGGGAGCTGTTTTTT.

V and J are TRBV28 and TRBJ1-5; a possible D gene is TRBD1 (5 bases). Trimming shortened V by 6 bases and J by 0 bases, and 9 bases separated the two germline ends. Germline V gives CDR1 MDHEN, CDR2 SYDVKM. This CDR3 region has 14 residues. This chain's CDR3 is CASRDMFSNQPQHF. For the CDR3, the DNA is TGTGCCAGCAGGGACATGTTTAGCAATCAGCCCCAGCATTTT.

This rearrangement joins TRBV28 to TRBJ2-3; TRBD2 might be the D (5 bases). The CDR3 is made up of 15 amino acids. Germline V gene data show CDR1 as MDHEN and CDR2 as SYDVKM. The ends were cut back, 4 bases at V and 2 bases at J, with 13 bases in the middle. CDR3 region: CASSSGSGYTDTQYF. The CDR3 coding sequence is TGTGCCAGCAGTTCGGGGTCGGGCTACACAGATACGCAGTATTTT.

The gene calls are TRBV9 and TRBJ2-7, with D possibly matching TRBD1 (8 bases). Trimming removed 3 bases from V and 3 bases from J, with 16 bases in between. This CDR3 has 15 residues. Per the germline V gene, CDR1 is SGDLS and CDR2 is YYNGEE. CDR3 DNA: TGTGCCAGCAGCGCCAACAGGGGGGGCTTCTACGAGCAGTACTTC. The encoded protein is CASSANRGGFYEQYF.

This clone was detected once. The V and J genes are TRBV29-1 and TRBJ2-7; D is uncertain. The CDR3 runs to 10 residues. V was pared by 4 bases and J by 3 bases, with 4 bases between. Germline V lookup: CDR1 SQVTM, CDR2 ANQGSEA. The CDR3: CSVVLYEQYF. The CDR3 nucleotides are TGCAGCGTTGTTCTCTACGAGCAGTACTTC.

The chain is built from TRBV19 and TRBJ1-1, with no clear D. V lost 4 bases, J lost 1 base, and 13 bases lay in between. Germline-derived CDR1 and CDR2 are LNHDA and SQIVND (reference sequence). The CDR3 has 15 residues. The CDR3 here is CASSTFGVWNTEAFF. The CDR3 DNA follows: TGTGCCAGTAGTACCTTCGGGGTGTGGAACACTGAAGCTTTCTTT.